These T cell receptor beta chains were read from a single sample in a study of ipilimumab plus nivolumab after autologous stem cell transplantation. Assay: immunoSEQ multiplex PCR; the TCRdb copy retains only in-frame clones and omits some. The sample records around 84,000 clones, 75% to 85% being singletons. Sequencing was performed on PBMCs, taken in a trial of ipilimumab plus nivolumab as post-transplant consolidation. The receptors shown here come from a male donor with diffuse large B-cell lymphoma. Both conserved end residues are part of each CDR3. The order of the fields is CDR3 DNA, CDR3 protein, clone size, J gene, D gene, V gene. D genes are given only for firm matches. Rows may omit the clone size; those that give it use once, few, many or a size class.

TGTGCCAGCACCAGACAGGAGAACACTGAAGCTTTCTTT CASTRQENTEAFF many TRBJ1-1 NA TRBV9
TGTGCCAGCAGCTTATCCGGACAGGGTGGCGAGCAGTACTTC CASSLSGQGGEQYF NA TRBJ2-7 TRBD1 TRBV7-6
TGCGCCAGCAGCCAAGCCTGGGGCGTGAACACTGAAGCTTTCTTT CASSQAWGVNTEAFF NA TRBJ1-1 NA TRBV4-1
TGTGCCAGCAGCGAGGGCATACACAATCAAGAGACCCAGTACTTC CASSEGIHNQETQYF once TRBJ2-5 NA TRBV9
TGTGCCAGCAGTTCGGACAGTCTTAATCAGCCCCAGCATTTT CASSSDSLNQPQHF NA TRBJ1-5 NA TRBV7-8
TGTGCCAGCAGCTTATTCACGGGGCAAGAGACCCAGTACTTC CASSLFTGQETQYF NA TRBJ2-5 NA TRBV7-2
TGTGCCAGCAGCAGGGACAGTTTGATCGTAGATACGCAGTATTTT CASSRDSLIVDTQYF NA TRBJ2-3 TRBD1 TRBV5-4
TGTGCCAGCTCACCACCGGGACAGGGGGCTTTTGAAAAACTGTTTTTT CASSPPGQGAFEKLFF once TRBJ1-4 TRBD1 TRBV18
TGTGCCAGCAGTTTTATGGACGAGCAGTACTTC CASSFMDEQYF NA TRBJ2-7 NA TRBV27
TGTGCCAGCAGCTCCGGACTAGCCACAGATACGCAGTATTTT CASSSGLATDTQYF NA TRBJ2-3 TRBD2 TRBV6-6
TGTGCCAGCAGTTACCTCAGGGGGAGAACCGGGGAGCTGTTTTTT CASSYLRGRTGELFF once TRBJ2-2 TRBD1 TRBV10-3
TGCGCCAGCTGGGTTTCGGGGCAGGTGAACACTGAAGCTTTCTTT CASWVSGQVNTEAFF NA TRBJ1-1 NA TRBV10-2
TGTGCCAGCAGCCCTGACTCTGGGGGGTTGTTTGGGCAGTTCTTC CASSPDSGGLFGQFF NA TRBJ2-1 NA TRBV11-3
TGTGCCAGCAGTTCCGGGACAGGGGGCTCTTACGAGCAGTACTTC CASSSGTGGSYEQYF NA TRBJ2-7 TRBD1 TRBV6-5
TGTGCCACCAGCAGAGGTGGGAGTGTAAATGCGGCCCAGCATTTT CATSRGGSVNAAQHF NA TRBJ1-5 NA TRBV15
TGTGCCAGCAGCTTCAGGGAGGTGAACACTGAAGCTTTCTTT CASSFREVNTEAFF NA TRBJ1-1 NA TRBV12-1
TGTGCCAGCAGAGCTCCGGGACAGGGGCTCGGCTACACCTTC CASRAPGQGLGYTF NA TRBJ1-2 TRBD1 TRBV9
TGCGCCAGCAGTGGGGACAGGACCTCTGGAAACACCATATATTTT CASSGDRTSGNTIYF NA TRBJ1-3 TRBD1 TRBV4-1
TGTGCCAGCAGCACATCCGGGAGGAAGGGTTCGACTGGCTACACCTTC CASSTSGRKGSTGYTF NA TRBJ1-2 NA TRBV7-9
TGTGCCAGCAGCGTTTCCCTAGCGGGGGGGCCGGGGGAGACCCAGTACTTC CASSVSLAGGPGETQYF NA TRBJ2-5 TRBD2 TRBV9
TGTGCCAGCAAATGGGACAGGGGATACTATGGCTACACCTTC CASKWDRGYYGYTF few TRBJ1-2 TRBD1 TRBV2
TGTGCCAGCAGCTTGAACATCTATGGCTACACCTTC CASSLNIYGYTF NA TRBJ1-2 NA TRBV5-4
TGTGCCAGCAGCGGCCGCGGGTCAGATACGCAGTATTTT CASSGRGSDTQYF NA TRBJ2-3 NA TRBV7-2
TGTGCCAGCAGCGCCCGGACTAGCGGGGGCCGAAGGGCAGATACGCAGTATTTT CASSARTSGGRRADTQYF NA TRBJ2-3 TRBD2 TRBV9
TGTGCCAGCGCAATTACAAGGGGTAATTCACCCCTCCACTTT CASAITRGNSPLHF NA TRBJ1-6 NA TRBV19
TGTGCCAGTAGTATCCCATCCCGAGCCCAGTACTTC CASSIPSRAQYF few TRBJ2-5 NA TRBV19
TGTGCCTGCCAGCGGGGGAACATGAACACTGAAGCTTTCTTT CACQRGNMNTEAFF NA TRBJ1-1 NA TRBV30
TGTGCCAGCAGCACTTGGGACGTGACAGATACGCAGTATTTT CASSTWDVTDTQYF NA TRBJ2-3 NA TRBV9
TGTGCCAGCATGATATGGACAGGGCCCTACGAGCAGTACTTC CASMIWTGPYEQYF NA TRBJ2-7 TRBD1 TRBV6-1
TGTGCCAGCAGCGCCCAAGGGGGGGCCTGGGAGCCCCAGCATTTT CASSAQGGAWEPQHF NA TRBJ1-5 NA TRBV9
TGTGCCAGCAGCGTATCAGGACAGGGAATCAGTGGCTACACCTTC CASSVSGQGISGYTF NA TRBJ1-2 TRBD1 TRBV9
TGTGCCAGCAGCTTGTCCGGGGCCACCCAGTACTTC CASSLSGATQYF NA TRBJ2-5 NA TRBV13
TGTGCCTGGAGTGTCCTTTTGGACAGCTCGTTAGGAAACACCATATATTTT CAWSVLLDSSLGNTIYF NA TRBJ1-3 NA TRBV30
TGTGCCACCCGAGGAGGTCAGAATCAGCCCCAGCATTTT CATRGGQNQPQHF NA TRBJ1-5 NA TRBV19
TGTGCCATCAGCGCAAATCCGGGGACAGGGGGCCACGAGCAGTACTTC CAISANPGTGGHEQYF NA TRBJ2-7 TRBD1 TRBV10-3
TGCGCCAGCAGCCAAGAGATCCGGACTAGCGGCACCGGGGAGCTGTTTTTT CASSQEIRTSGTGELFF NA TRBJ2-2 TRBD2 TRBV4-1
TGTGCCAGCAGGCTGACAGATGATCAGCCCCAGCATTTT CASRLTDDQPQHF NA TRBJ1-5 NA TRBV6-5
TGCGCCAGCAGCCTAAGCCGGCCCGGGACAGGGGGAAGAGATACGCAGTATTTT CASSLSRPGTGGRDTQYF few TRBJ2-3 TRBD1 TRBV4-1
TGCGCCAGCAGCCCGACTAGCGGGGCTACGGATGAGCAGTTCTTC CASSPTSGATDEQFF NA TRBJ2-1 TRBD2 TRBV5-1
TGTGCCAGCAGCTCCCCCCGGGTAGTAGGCTACACCTTC CASSSPRVVGYTF few TRBJ1-2 NA TRBV5-4
TGTGCCAGCAGTGAATTGATCCAGGGGGAGCTGTTTTTT CASSELIQGELFF NA TRBJ2-2 NA TRBV6-1
TGTGCCAGCAGCCCCGAGGGACAGGGGGCAATAGATACGCAGTATTTT CASSPEGQGAIDTQYF NA TRBJ2-3 TRBD1 TRBV2